Listed below are T cell receptor beta chains from one sample, sequenced in a study of technical replicates of blood from a handful of donors. Sequencing was performed with immunoSEQ multiplex PCR; in TCRdb, only in-frame clones are kept and a portion is missing. The repertoire holds 82,000 or so clones, with 96% as singletons. Sequencing input: T cells isolated from PBMCs. The receptor source for this set is a human donor in good health. Both conserved end residues are part of each CDR3. The D gene is left open where the match is weak. A clone size is listed for some rows: how often the clone was seen (once, few, many), or a class if it is expanded.

D gene	clone size	V gene	J gene	CDR3 protein	CDR3 DNA
TRBD2	NA	TRBV7-7	TRBJ2-2	CASSSSSGLNTGELFF	TGTGCTAGCAGCTCGTCTAGCGGACTGAACACCGGGGAGCTGTTTTTT
TRBD2	NA	TRBV27	TRBJ2-1	CASSLAGAFYNEQFF	TGTGCCAGCAGTCTAGCGGGAGCCTTCTACAATGAGCAGTTCTTC
NA	NA	TRBV27	TRBJ2-5	CASSFGQGGTQYF	TGTGCCAGCAGTTTTGGTCAGGGAGGGACCCAGTACTTC
NA	NA	TRBV15	TRBJ2-1	CATSRELGGNEQFF	TGTGCCACCAGCAGGGAACTAGGGGGCAATGAGCAGTTCTTC
NA	NA	TRBV19	TRBJ2-7	CASSIAGSRPYEQYF	TGTGCCAGTAGTATCGCGGGGAGCCGTCCCTACGAGCAGTACTTC
NA	NA	TRBV7-8	TRBJ1-2	CASSLVGGDYGYTF	TGTGCCAGCAGCTTAGTTGGAGGGGATTATGGCTACACCTTC
NA	NA	TRBV27	TRBJ2-1	CASSFGTTINEQFF	TGTGCCAGCAGTTTTGGGACAACGATAAATGAGCAGTTCTTC
NA	NA	TRBV13	TRBJ1-4	CASSAAGQLEKLFF	TGTGCCAGCAGCGCCGCCGGACAGCTAGAAAAACTGTTTTTT
TRBD1	NA	TRBV7-9	TRBJ1-1	CASSPVGQGLNTEAFF	TGTGCCAGCAGCCCCGTGGGACAGGGGCTGAACACTGAAGCTTTCTTT
NA	NA	TRBV6-5	TRBJ1-1	CASSYSSGRTEAFF	TGTGCCAGCAGTTACTCGTCAGGGCGGACTGAAGCTTTCTTT
NA	NA	TRBV7-9	TRBJ2-1	CASSFIPTEDEQFF	TGTGCCAGCAGTTTCATCCCGACAGAGGATGAGCAGTTCTTC
NA	NA	TRBV28	TRBJ1-5	CASNRDFSVQPQHF	TGTGCCAGCAATAGGGACTTTTCGGTTCAGCCCCAGCATTTT
TRBD1	NA	TRBV7-2	TRBJ1-1	CASSFIQGLIEAFF	TGTGCCAGCAGCTTCATACAGGGGTTGATTGAAGCTTTCTTT
TRBD2	NA	TRBV27	TRBJ2-5	CASSLSGTIQTQYF	TGTGCCAGCAGTTTATCCGGGACTATACAGACCCAGTACTTC
NA	once	TRBV28	TRBJ1-5	CASSLYTDANQPQHF	TGTGCCAGCAGTCTTTATACAGATGCCAATCAGCCCCAGCATTTT
NA	NA	TRBV13	TRBJ2-3	CASSSSRGAADTQYF	TGTGCCAGCAGCTCCTCCCGGGGGGCGGCAGATACGCAGTATTTT
NA	few	TRBV7-2	TRBJ2-7	CASSLIYPEQYF	TGTGCCAGCAGCCTAATATACCCCGAGCAGTACTTC
TRBD1	NA	TRBV28	TRBJ2-7	CASSLVDRVYF	TGTGCCAGCAGTTTAGTGGACAGGGTGTACTTC
TRBD2	NA	TRBV30	TRBJ2-7	CAWSTPGTSGQYF	TGTGCCTGGAGTACTCCCGGGACTAGCGGGCAGTACTTC
TRBD2	NA	TRBV2	TRBJ2-1	CASSWTSGEYNEQFF	TGTGCCAGCAGTTGGACTAGCGGGGAATACAATGAGCAGTTCTTC
NA	NA	TRBV9	TRBJ2-7	CASSVSTGYPYEQYF	TGTGCCAGCAGCGTCTCTACGGGATACCCCTACGAGCAGTACTTC
NA	NA	TRBV19	TRBJ2-3	CASSIGRGSSTDTQYF	TGTGCCAGTAGTATAGGTCGGGGGAGCAGCACAGATACGCAGTATTTT
TRBD2	NA	TRBV25-1	TRBJ2-1	CASSGLAGVYNEQFF	TGTGCCAGCAGTGGACTAGCGGGCGTATACAATGAGCAGTTCTTC
NA	NA	TRBV6-5	TRBJ1-2	CASSYGYSTSNYGYTF	TGTGCCAGCAGTTACGGTTATTCTACCTCTAACTATGGCTACACCTTC
NA	NA	TRBV5-1	TRBJ2-2	CASSLQNQRNGGTGELFF	TGCGCCAGCAGCTTACAAAATCAACGGAACGGGGGCACCGGGGAGCTGTTTTTT
TRBD2	NA	TRBV7-2	TRBJ2-7	CASSLGLAGDEQYF	TGTGCCAGCAGCCTGGGACTAGCGGGAGACGAGCAGTACTTC
TRBD1	NA	TRBV27	TRBJ2-2	CASSRDRGLDSGGELFF	TGTGCCAGCAGCCGGGACAGGGGTTTAGATAGTGGCGGGGAGCTGTTTTTT
NA	NA	TRBV29-1	TRBJ1-1	CSVATNTEAFF	TGCAGCGTCGCCACTAACACTGAAGCTTTCTTT
NA	few	TRBV4-1	TRBJ1-1	CASSHPLGTTEAFF	TGCGCCAGCAGCCATCCCCTCGGTACCACTGAAGCTTTCTTT
TRBD2	NA	TRBV19	TRBJ2-1	CASSVLAGSYNEQFF	TGTGCCAGTAGTGTACTAGCGGGTTCATACAATGAGCAGTTCTTC
NA	once	TRBV4-2	TRBJ2-7	CASSQEATYEQYF	TGTGCCAGCAGCCAAGAAGCTACCTACGAGCAGTACTTC
NA	NA	TRBV7-3	TRBJ2-5	CASSAQSPKGSETQYF	TGTGCCAGCAGCGCTCAGAGCCCGAAGGGGTCAGAGACCCAGTACTTC
NA	once	TRBV4-1	TRBJ2-7	CASSRIPGSTSSYEQYF	TGCGCCAGCAGCCGGATCCCGGGAAGTACCTCCTCCTACGAGCAGTACTTC
NA	NA	TRBV6-5	TRBJ2-7	CASSSESITYEQYF	TGTGCCAGCAGTTCGGAGTCAATCACCTACGAGCAGTACTTC
NA	NA	TRBV23-1	TRBJ2-7	CASPTRTWGQDEQYF	TGCGCCAGCCCCACCAGGACCTGGGGACAAGACGAGCAGTACTTC
TRBD2	NA	TRBV28	TRBJ2-3	CASSGLAGGLGATDTQYF	TGTGCCAGCTCCGGACTAGCGGGAGGGCTGGGGGCCACAGATACGCAGTATTTT
TRBD1	NA	TRBV5-1	TRBJ2-3	CASSPGQRTDTQYF	TGCGCCAGCAGCCCGGGACAGCGCACAGATACGCAGTATTTT
TRBD2	once	TRBV28	TRBJ2-1	CASSPLGLAGGYNEQFF	TGTGCCAGCAGTCCCTTGGGACTAGCGGGTGGGTACAATGAGCAGTTCTTC
NA	few	TRBV28	TRBJ1-5	CASSLVQSNQPQHF	TGTGCCAGCAGTTTAGTACAGAGCAATCAGCCCCAGCATTTT
TRBD1	once	TRBV5-4	TRBJ2-7	CASSLVGQGTYEQYF	TGTGCCAGCAGCTTGGTCGGACAGGGCACCTACGAGCAGTACTTC
TRBD1	NA	TRBV29-1	TRBJ2-1	CSVEHPGGEQFF	TGCAGCGTTGAGCATCCAGGGGGTGAGCAGTTCTTC
NA	NA	TRBV21-1	TRBJ1-4	CASSKVKGRTPSASEKLFF	TGTGCCAGCAGCAAAGTAAAAGGCAGAACGCCTAGTGCATCTGAAAAACTGTTTTTT
NA	NA	TRBV5-1	TRBJ1-2	CASSLMIQGQGYTF	TGCGCCAGCAGCCTGATGATACAGGGTCAGGGCTACACCTTC
NA	NA	TRBV29-1	TRBJ1-3	CSAGGNTIYF	TGCAGCGCGGGTGGAAACACCATATATTTT
TRBD1	NA	TRBV7-8	TRBJ2-7	CASSYRQGSPDEQYF	TGTGCCAGCAGCTACCGACAGGGGTCCCCCGACGAGCAGTACTTC
NA	NA	TRBV5-1	TRBJ2-7	CASSTAVSPYEQYF	TGCGCCAGCAGTACCGCAGTTTCCCCCTACGAGCAGTACTTC